What follows is one T cell receptor (beta chain) and its context. As yet, its antigen is unknown. These data originate in a study of cytomegalovirus exposure and HLA in healthy donors. Findings of the study overall: There were fewer than 200 TCR beta chains listed as cytomegalovirus-associated. It was reported that TCR beta sequences correctly inferred the HLA-A and HLA-B alleles for most subjects.

PCR was performed using 60 Vbeta and 13 Jbeta primers. The method was immunoSEQ multiplex PCR; TCRdb's version includes in-frame clones alone and lacks a portion of them. The table has approximately 180,000 clones, around 83% seen once. Sequenced: PBMCs. This TCR derives from a middle-aged woman in good health and CMV-seronegative.

The CDR3 DNA reads as TGTGCCAGTAGTATCGGGCCTCAGGGGGCAGGATATGGCTACACCTTC. This gives the protein CASSIGPQGAGYGYTF. The chain combines TRBV19 with TRBJ1-2, with TRBD1 matching over 8 bases. V lost 3 bases to trimming and J lost 5 bases; unmatched junction nucleotides: 11. Germline CDR1 reads LNHDA; CDR2 reads SQIVND (reference sequence). There are 16 residues in the CDR3.